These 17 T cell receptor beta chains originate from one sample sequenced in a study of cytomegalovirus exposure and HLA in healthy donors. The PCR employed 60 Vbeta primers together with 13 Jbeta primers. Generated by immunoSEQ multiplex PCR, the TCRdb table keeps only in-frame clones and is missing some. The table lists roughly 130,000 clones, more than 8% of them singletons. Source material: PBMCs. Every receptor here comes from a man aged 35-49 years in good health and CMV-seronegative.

The DNA for the CDR3 is TGTGCCAGCAAGGACAGGGAACACACCTTC. This gives the protein CASKDREHTF. The V call is TRBV2, the J call TRBJ1-2, with 8 positions matching TRBD1. Germline V gene data show CDR1 as SNHLY and CDR2 as FYNNEI. CDR3 size: 10 residues. Trimming took 7 bases from V and 12 from J; bases not matched to a gene: 4.

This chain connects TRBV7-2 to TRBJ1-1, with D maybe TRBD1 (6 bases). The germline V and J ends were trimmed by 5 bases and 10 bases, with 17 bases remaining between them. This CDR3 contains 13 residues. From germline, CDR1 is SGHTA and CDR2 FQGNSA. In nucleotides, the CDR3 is TGTGCCAGCAGCCCTCGACAGGACCTGGGAGCTTTCTTT. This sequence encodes CASSPRQDLGAFF.

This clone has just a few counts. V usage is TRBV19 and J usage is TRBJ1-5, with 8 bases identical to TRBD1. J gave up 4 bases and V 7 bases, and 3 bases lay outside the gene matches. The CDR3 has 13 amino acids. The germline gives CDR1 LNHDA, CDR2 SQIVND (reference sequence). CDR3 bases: TGTGCCAGTAACAGGGGGAGGAATCAGCCCCAGCATTTT. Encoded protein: CASNRGRNQPQHF.

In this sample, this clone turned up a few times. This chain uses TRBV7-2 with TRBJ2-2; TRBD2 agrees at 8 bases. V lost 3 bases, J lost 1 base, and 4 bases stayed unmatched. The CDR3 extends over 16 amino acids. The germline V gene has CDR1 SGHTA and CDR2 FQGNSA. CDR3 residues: CASSLVRGENTGELFF. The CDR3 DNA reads TGTGCCAGCAGCTTGGTGCGGGGGGAGAACACCGGGGAGCTGTTTTTT.

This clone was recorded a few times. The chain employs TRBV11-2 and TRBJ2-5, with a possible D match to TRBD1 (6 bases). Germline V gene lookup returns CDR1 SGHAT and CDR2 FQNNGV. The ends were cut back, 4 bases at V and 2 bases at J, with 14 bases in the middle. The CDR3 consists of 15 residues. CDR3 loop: CASSSLRGSQETQYF. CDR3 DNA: TGTGCCAGCAGCTCCTTAAGGGGGTCTCAAGAGACCCAGTACTTC.

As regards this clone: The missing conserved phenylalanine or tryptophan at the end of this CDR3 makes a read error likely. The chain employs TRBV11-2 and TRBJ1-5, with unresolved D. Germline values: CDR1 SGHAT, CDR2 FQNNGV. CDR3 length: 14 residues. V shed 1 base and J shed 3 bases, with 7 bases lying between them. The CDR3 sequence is CASSLGRNNQPQHV. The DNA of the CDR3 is TGTGCCAGCAGCTTAGGGCGGAACAATCAGCCCCAGCATGTT.

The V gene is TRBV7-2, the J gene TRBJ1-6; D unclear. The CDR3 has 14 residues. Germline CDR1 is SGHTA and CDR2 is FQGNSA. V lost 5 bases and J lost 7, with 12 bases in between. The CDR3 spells CASSIIGRNSPLHF. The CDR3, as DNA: TGTGCCAGCAGCATTATCGGCAGGAATTCACCCCTCCACTTT. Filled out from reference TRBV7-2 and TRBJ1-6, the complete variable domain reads GAGVSQSPSNKVTEKGKDVELRCDPISGHTALYWYRQSLGQGLEFLIYFQGNSAPDKSGLPSDRFSAERTGGSVSTLTIQRTQQEDSAVYLCASSIIGRNSPLHFGNGTRLTVT.

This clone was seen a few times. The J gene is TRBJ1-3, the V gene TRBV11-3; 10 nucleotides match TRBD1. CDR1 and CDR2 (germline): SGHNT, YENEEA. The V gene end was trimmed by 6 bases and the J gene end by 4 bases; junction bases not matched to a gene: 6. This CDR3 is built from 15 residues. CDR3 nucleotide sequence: TGTGCCAGCAGTGCCGACAGGGGGCCAGGAAACACCATATATTTT. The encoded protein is CASSADRGPGNTIYF.

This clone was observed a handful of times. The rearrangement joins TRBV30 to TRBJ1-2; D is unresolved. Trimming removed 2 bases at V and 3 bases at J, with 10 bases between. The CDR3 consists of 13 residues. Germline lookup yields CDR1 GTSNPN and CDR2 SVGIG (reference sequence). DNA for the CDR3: TGTGCCTGGAGTCCGCGGTCGGACTATGGCTACACCTTC. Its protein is CAWSPRSDYGYTF.

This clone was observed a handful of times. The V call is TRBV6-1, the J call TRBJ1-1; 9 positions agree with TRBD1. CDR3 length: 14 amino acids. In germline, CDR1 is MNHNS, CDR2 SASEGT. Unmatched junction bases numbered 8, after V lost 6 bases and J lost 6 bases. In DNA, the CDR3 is TGTGCCAGCAGCTGGGACAGGGCGAGGTCTGAAGCTTTCTTT. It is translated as CASSWDRARSEAFF.

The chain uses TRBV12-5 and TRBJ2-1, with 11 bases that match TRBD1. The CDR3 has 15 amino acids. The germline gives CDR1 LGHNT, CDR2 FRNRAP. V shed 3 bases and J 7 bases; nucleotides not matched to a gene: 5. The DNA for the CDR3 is TGTGCTAGTGGTTTAAGTGGGACAGGGGGGAATGAGCAGTTCTTC. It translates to CASGLSGTGGNEQFF.

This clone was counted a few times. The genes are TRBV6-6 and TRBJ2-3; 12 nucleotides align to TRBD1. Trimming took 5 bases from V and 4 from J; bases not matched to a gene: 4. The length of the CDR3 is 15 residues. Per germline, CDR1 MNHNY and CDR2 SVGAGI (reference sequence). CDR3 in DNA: TGTGCCAGCAGTCCAGGGACAGGGGGCCCAGATACGCAGTATTTT. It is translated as CASSPGTGGPDTQYF.

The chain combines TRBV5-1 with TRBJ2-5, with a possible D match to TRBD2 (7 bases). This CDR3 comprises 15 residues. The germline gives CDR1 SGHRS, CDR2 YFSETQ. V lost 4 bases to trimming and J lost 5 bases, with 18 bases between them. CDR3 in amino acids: CASSPSRGGGETQYF. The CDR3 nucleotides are TGCGCCAGCAGCCCCTCTCGGGGAGGGGGGGAGACCCAGTACTTC.

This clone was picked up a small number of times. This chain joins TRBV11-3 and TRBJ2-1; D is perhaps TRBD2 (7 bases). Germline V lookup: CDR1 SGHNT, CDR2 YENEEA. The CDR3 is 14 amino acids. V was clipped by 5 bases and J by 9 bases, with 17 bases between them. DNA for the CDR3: TGTGCCAGCAGCAAGGATTCGGGGGGCGGTGAGCAGTTCTTC. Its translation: CASSKDSGGGEQFF.

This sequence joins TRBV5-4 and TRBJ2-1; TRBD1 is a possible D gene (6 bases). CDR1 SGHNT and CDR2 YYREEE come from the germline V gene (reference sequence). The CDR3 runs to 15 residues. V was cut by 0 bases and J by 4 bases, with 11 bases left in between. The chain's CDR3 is CASSLVPGDYNEQFF. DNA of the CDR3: TGTGCCAGCAGCTTGGTTCCAGGGGATTACAATGAGCAGTTCTTC.

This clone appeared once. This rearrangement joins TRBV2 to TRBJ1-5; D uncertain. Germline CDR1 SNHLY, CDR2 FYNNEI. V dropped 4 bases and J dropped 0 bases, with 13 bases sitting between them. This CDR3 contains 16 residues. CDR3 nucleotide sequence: TGTGCCAGCAGTGGGCGCTTAGGGAGTAGCAATCAGCCCCAGCATTTT. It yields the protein CASSGRLGSSNQPQHF.

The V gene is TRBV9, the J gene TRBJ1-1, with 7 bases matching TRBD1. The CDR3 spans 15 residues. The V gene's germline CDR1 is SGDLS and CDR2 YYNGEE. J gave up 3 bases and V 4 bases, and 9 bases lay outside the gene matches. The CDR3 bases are TGTGCCAGCAGCCTAGAGACAGGGAGGTACACTGAAGCTTTCTTT. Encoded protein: CASSLETGRYTEAFF.